This T cell receptor beta chain was documented in a study of human T cells and chemical hapten exposure. There are many counts of this clonotype. Time point given: patch test 1, 2 weeks after DPC sensitization. Treatment defined: therapeutic diphenylcyclopropenone sensitization with weekly scalp DPC. Donors, patients with alopecia ranging from 18 to 70 years old and judged suitable for DPC, provided samples. TCRdb redid the calling of the RACE reads with MiXCR, one entry per CDR3 protein. Of fewer than 500,000 distinct CDR3 sequences in the sample, about 4.8% are singletons; the top ten hold approximately 2.1%. V shed 4 bases and J shed 7 bases, with 17 bases lying between them. Germline lookup yields CDR1 MNHEY and CDR2 SVGAGI. The CDR3 spans 15 residues.

The sequenced sample was whole blood, obtained in connection with sensitization to the hapten diphenylcyclopropenone (DPC). The clonotype was recovered from a woman aged 45 to 65 with alopecia areata. Some clones in this sample may be carry-over from other donors' samples. The chain combines TRBV6-5 with TRBJ1-5; D perhaps matches TRBD1 (5 bases). The CDR3 DNA reads as TGTGCCAGCAGTTCCCTCGGGGAGGAGGGGCAGCCCCAGCATTTT. It translates to CASSSLGEEGQPQHF.